The rows below give T cell receptor beta chains drawn from one sample of a study of tumor-infiltrating T cells and Merkel cell polyomavirus. TCRdb's table, derived via immunoSEQ multiplex PCR, lists solely in-frame clones and lacks some. The sample holds about 25,000 clones, 70% to 90% seen once. What was sequenced was lymph node tissue. The receptors here all came from a man aged 45 to 65 with Merkel cell carcinoma. The CDR3 runs from the conserved cysteine through the conserved F or W. The D gene is left open where the match is weak. The size entry is marked missing in some rows and otherwise reads once, few, many or a size class.

size	V	J	D	CDR3	DNA
NA	TRBV12-5	TRBJ2-1	TRBD2	CASGLDLAGHNEQFF	TGTGCTAGTGGTTTAGATCTAGCGGGGCACAATGAGCAGTTCTTC
NA	TRBV19	TRBJ2-2	TRBD2	CATHGLAGAGELFF	TGTGCCACCCACGGACTAGCGGGGGCCGGGGAGCTGTTTTTT
NA	TRBV5-5	TRBJ2-1	NA	CASSVTRLSYNEQFF	TGTGCCAGCAGCGTCACTAGGTTAAGCTACAATGAGCAGTTCTTC
NA	TRBV7-3	TRBJ2-1	NA	CASSPSAFSYNEQFF	TGTGCCAGCAGCCCTAGCGCCTTCTCCTACAATGAGCAGTTCTTC
few	TRBV6-6	TRBJ2-7	TRBD1	CASSYSGQGTEQYF	TGTGCCAGCAGTTACTCCGGACAGGGGACCGAGCAGTACTTC
NA	TRBV5-4	TRBJ2-1	NA	CASSLVSVDNEQFF	TGTGCCAGCAGCTTGGTTAGCGTAGACAATGAGCAGTTCTTC
NA	TRBV19	TRBJ1-1	TRBD1	CASSRQGRDTEAFF	TGTGCCAGTAGTAGACAGGGTAGGGACACTGAAGCTTTCTTT
NA	TRBV7-3	TRBJ2-3	NA	CASSFGLPLGADTQYF	TGTGCCAGCAGCTTTGGACTACCCCTTGGCGCAGATACGCAGTATTTT
NA	TRBV7-9	TRBJ2-2	TRBD1	CASKGALNTGELFF	TGTGCCAGCAAGGGGGCCCTGAACACCGGGGAGCTGTTTTTT
NA	TRBV6-6	TRBJ2-7	NA	CASYGAGQSSYEQYF	TGTGCCAGCTACGGTGCAGGGCAGAGCTCCTACGAGCAGTACTTC
NA	TRBV18	TRBJ2-3	NA	CASSPPTGTDTQYF	TGTGCCAGCTCACCTCCTACCGGCACAGATACGCAGTATTTT
NA	TRBV14	TRBJ1-1	NA	CASSLSGGGNTEAFF	TGTGCCAGCAGCCTATCGGGGGGCGGGAACACTGAAGCTTTCTTT
NA	TRBV29-1	TRBJ2-1	TRBD1	CSGVNRGFYNEQFF	TGCAGCGGCGTCAACAGGGGGTTCTACAATGAGCAGTTCTTC
NA	TRBV4-1	TRBJ1-1	NA	CASSQGQFLMNTEAFF	TGCGCCAGCAGCCAAGGACAGTTCCTCATGAACACTGAAGCTTTCTTT
NA	TRBV7-2	TRBJ2-3	NA	CASSYLYTDTQYF	TGTGCCAGCAGCTATCTTTACACAGATACGCAGTATTTT
NA	TRBV4-1	TRBJ2-3	NA	CASSQGAPKQYTQYF	TGCGCCAGCAGCCAAGGAGCGCCCAAGCAATATACGCAGTATTTT
once	TRBV27	TRBJ2-6	NA	CASSTPSSGANVLTF	TGTGCCAGCAGTACACCCAGCTCTGGGGCCAACGTCCTGACTTTC
NA	TRBV18	TRBJ2-1	NA	CASSPSEGMYNEQFF	TGTGCCAGCTCACCATCGGAGGGGATGTACAATGAGCAGTTCTTC
NA	TRBV6-1	TRBJ2-1	NA	CASSSGTSLGDEQFF	TGTGCCAGCAGCTCCGGGACTTCTTTAGGCGATGAGCAGTTCTTC
NA	TRBV11-2	TRBJ2-7	NA	CASSSEKKDRAYEQYF	TGTGCCAGCAGCTCCGAAAAGAAGGACAGAGCCTACGAGCAGTACTTC
NA	TRBV30	TRBJ1-1	NA	CAWSVDSGIAFF	TGTGCCTGGAGTGTAGATTCCGGTATCGCTTTCTTT
NA	TRBV19	TRBJ2-6	NA	CASSTKNRGGANVLTF	TGTGCCAGTAGTACCAAGAACCGAGGGGGGGCCAACGTCCTGACTTTC
NA	TRBV19	TRBJ2-2	TRBD1	CASSNDRGTTGELFF	TGTGCCAGTAGTAACGACAGGGGGACCACCGGGGAGCTGTTTTTT
NA	TRBV7-2	TRBJ1-6	NA	CASSLVGSSYNSPLHF	TGTGCCAGCAGCTTAGTAGGGAGCTCCTATAATTCACCCCTCCACTTT
NA	TRBV19	TRBJ2-1	TRBD2	CASSISGSSYNEQFF	TGTGCCAGTAGTATTAGCGGGAGTTCCTACAATGAGCAGTTCTTC
once	TRBV2	TRBJ2-7	TRBD2	CASSEGLAAGGYEQYF	TGTGCCAGCAGTGAGGGACTAGCGGCTGGCGGCTACGAGCAGTACTTC
once	TRBV10-3	TRBJ2-5	NA	CAISESAGLETQYF	TGTGCCATCAGTGAGTCCGCGGGATTAGAGACCCAGTACTTC